This T cell receptor (beta chain) was documented in a study of spatial heterogeneity in lung cancer. In the study overall: As counted in raw reads, each unique TCR and UMI combination appeared more than ten times on average.

Time point of the sample: sample taken at primary tumor resection. Sequencing was performed on whole RNA extracted from tumor and nontumor lung tissue, or from frozen PBMC, and the material was left unsorted. With 6 bases removed from V and 2 bases from J, the gap between germline ends came to 16 bases. CDR3 size: 15 residues. Only a few counts were recorded for this clonotype. TCRdb re-called the 5' RACE reads with MiXCR, one entry per CDR3 protein. The data show fewer than 65,000 distinct CDR3 sequences, roughly 6.4% seen once. Specimen: PBMCs, collected at surgery. The TCR originated in a female donor with early-stage non-small cell lung cancer. V usage is TRBV12-3 or TRBV12-4 and J usage is TRBJ2-5, with D perhaps matching TRBD1 (6 bases). CDR3 nucleotide sequence: TGTGCCAGCAGCCTTCAGGGGACACGACAAGAGACCCAGTACTTC. Translation gives CASSLQGTRQETQYF.